This T cell receptor beta chain was recorded in a study of T cell changes during pregnancy in multiple sclerosis. Per germline, CDR1 SNHLY and CDR2 FYNNEI. The CDR3 is made up of 20 amino acids. Trimming removed 6 bases from V and 2 bases from J; junction bases left unmatched: 15. Produced via immunoSEQ multiplex PCR; TCRdb's table is partial and in-frame only. The sample holds under 40,000 clones, 85% to 95% seen once. The chain is built from TRBV2 and TRBJ2-5, with TRBD2 matching over 16 bases. This specimen consisted of CD8+ T cells from peripheral blood mononuclear cells, obtained in the third trimester of pregnancy. The clonotype originates from a female donor with multiple sclerosis, enrolled in a pregnancy study. The CDR3 DNA sequence: TGTGCCAGCAGCCCCCCCGGGACTAGCGGGGGGGACGGCCGGCAAGAGACCCAGTACTTC. It yields the protein CASSPPGTSGGDGRQETQYF.